These 8 T cell receptor beta chains were sequenced from one sample in a study of blood T cell dynamics during melanoma immunotherapy. Using immunoSEQ multiplex PCR, the repertoire was profiled, and TCRdb retains in-frame clones only, with some absent. The sample consists of thousands of clones, 80% to 85% of them appearing once. Regarding time point: pre-treatment baseline. The specimen was blood, collected from a patient treated with checkpoint blockade. These receptor sequences come from a human donor with melanoma.

The chain is built from TRBV19 and TRBJ1-4, with D unresolved. Between the trimmed V and J ends, which lost 5 bases and 5 bases, there was a span of 3 bases. This CDR3 spans 11 amino acids. The germline V gene encodes CDR1 LNHDA and CDR2 SQIVND (reference sequence). The CDR3 DNA reads as TGTGCCAGTAGTTCGAATGAAAAACTGTTTTTT. Translation: CASSSNEKLFF.

The rearrangement uses TRBV21-1 and TRBJ1-4. TRBV21-1 is given as a pseudogene. The CDR3 is 15 amino acids. The CDR3 region is CASSDGVATNEKLFF. In DNA form, the CDR3 reads TGTGCCAGCAGCGACGGGGTTGCAACTAATGAAAAACTGTTTTTT.

V gene TRBV7-2 combines with J gene TRBJ2-7; 7 nucleotides align to TRBD1. Germline CDR1 SGHTA, CDR2 FQGNSA. Trimming cost V 5 bases and J 6 bases; bases outside gene matches: 13. The CDR3 sequence is 15 residues long. CDR3 residues: CASSPARQGLGEQYF. Written as DNA, the CDR3 is TGTGCCAGCAGCCCCGCTAGACAGGGCTTAGGCGAGCAGTACTTC.

The V and J genes are TRBV5-6 and TRBJ1-2; a possible D gene is TRBD1 (5 bases). Germline V gene sequence: CDR1 SGHDT, CDR2 YYEEEE. Deletions cut 0 bases from V and 8 bases from J, with 14 bases between. The CDR3 is 14 amino acids. This chain's CDR3 is CASSLASGTGGYTF. DNA of the CDR3: TGTGCCAGCAGCTTGGCCAGCGGGACTGGGGGCTACACCTTC.

The genes are TRBV30 and TRBJ1-1, with D uncertain. The V end was cut by 7 bases, the J end by 5 bases, with 14 bases between. The CDR3 covers 12 residues. Germline V gives CDR1 GTSNPN, CDR2 SVGIG (reference sequence). The CDR3 DNA follows: TGTGCCTCCTTGAGGGAAAATACTGAAGCTTTCTTT. It translates to CASLRENTEAFF.

This sequence joins TRBV10-3 and TRBJ1-5; 12 positions match TRBD1. CDR1 and CDR2 from the germline V gene are ENHRY and SYGVKD. The V gene end was trimmed by 3 bases and the J gene end by 2 bases; junction bases not matched to a gene: 5. The CDR3 spans 17 residues. The CDR3 DNA reads TGTGCCATCAGTGAAGGGACAGGGGGCAAAGGCAATCAGCCCCAGCATTTT. This codes for CAISEGTGGKGNQPQHF.

The rearrangement links TRBV5-5 to TRBJ1-4; 9 positions match TRBD1. The CDR3 is 16 amino acids. CDR1 SGHKS and CDR2 YYEKEE come from the germline V gene (reference sequence). The V gene end was trimmed by 0 bases and the J gene end by 5 bases; junction bases not matched to a gene: 5. In nucleotides, the CDR3 is TGTGCCAGCAGCTTGGGGACAGGGGAACCCAATGAAAAACTGTTTTTT. Its protein is CASSLGTGEPNEKLFF.

This clone was observed a few times. The chain combines TRBV27 with TRBJ2-7; TRBD2 might be the D (6 bases). The CDR3 length is 14 residues. Trimming took off 11 bases at V and 2 bases at J, with 19 bases between the two ends. Germline CDR1 MNHEY, CDR2 SMNVEV (reference sequence). The CDR3 reads CASSTGGPAYEQYF. In nucleotides, the CDR3 is TGTGCCTCCAGTACAGGAGGGCCTGCCTACGAGCAGTACTTC.